The clone carrying this T cell receptor beta chain was picked up many times. What it recognizes is unknown. The entry originates in a study of human T cells and chemical hapten exposure. The study's findings and limits: TCRs exceeding 1 in 1000 frequency stayed unchanged with DPC sensitization. Expanded TCRs created a significantly greater count of big CDR3 similarity clusters than controls did.

Time point meaning: patch test 1, 2 weeks after DPC sensitization. Treatment specified: therapeutic diphenylcyclopropenone sensitization with weekly scalp DPC. Unfractionated whole blood yielded the extracted total RNA. Individual cDNA molecules (in the library) carried attached unique molecular identifiers. TCRdb used MiXCR to reprocess the RACE reads, holding one entry per CDR3 protein. Altogether fewer than 50,000 distinct CDR3 sequences are present, under 5% being singletons, with the ten largest covering around 26%. This CDR3 contains 13 residues. Looked up from germline, CDR1 is LNHNV and CDR2 is YYDKDF (reference sequence). V lost 4 bases and J lost 4, with 10 bases in between.

This specimen consisted of whole blood, obtained in connection with sensitization to the hapten diphenylcyclopropenone (DPC). The V call is TRBV15, the J call TRBJ1-2; D might be TRBD1 (6 bases). This receptor was identified in a man aged 50-59 years with alopecia areata. Some clones in this sample may be carry-over from other donors' samples. The CDR3 loop reads CATSMEQGYGYTF. The CDR3 DNA reads TGTGCCACCAGCATGGAACAGGGCTATGGCTACACCTTC.